Below are 21 T cell receptor beta chains sequenced from a single sample in a study of human T cells and chemical hapten exposure (dated by TCRdb to about 2021). The intended sense of this specimen's time point label: patch test 1, 2 weeks after DPC sensitization. What the treatment or condition label conveys for this sample: therapeutic diphenylcyclopropenone sensitization with weekly scalp DPC. The library was made by RACE. The run used a NextSeq 500. The raw public reads went through TCRdb reprocessing: fastp at Q25, MiXCR clone calling, in-frame beta chains kept. Every entry covers one CDR3 protein and lists the most common genes and DNA from its rows. A total of roughly 200,000 distinct CDR3 sequences appear in this sample, around 22% of them only once. Together, the top ten hold over 6.5% of the sample. The source material was whole blood, sampled in connection with sensitization to the hapten diphenylcyclopropenone (DPC). All receptors derive from a woman aged 45-59 years with alopecia areata. Some clones in this sample may be carry-over from other donors' samples.

This clonotype was picked up a small number of times. The chain links TRBV15 to TRBJ2-3; no clear D. The length of the CDR3 is 14 residues. Germline CDR1 LNHNV, CDR2 YYDKDF (reference sequence). Trimming took 0 bases from V and 6 from J, leaving 10 bases between them. The CDR3 loop reads CATSRDLKSDTQYF. DNA for the CDR3: TGTGCCACCAGCAGAGATTTAAAGTCTGATACGCAGTATTTT.

This clonotype was detected only once. The gene calls are TRBV20-1 and TRBJ2-7, with D perhaps given as TRBD1 or TRBD2 (6 bases each). From germline, CDR1 is DFQATT and CDR2 SNEGSKA (reference sequence). V was pared by 2 bases and J by 2 bases, with 13 bases between. The CDR3 has 14 residues. The CDR3 loop reads CSARRGATPYEQYF. The CDR3 DNA reads TGCAGTGCTAGAAGGGGGGCCACTCCCTACGAGCAGTACTTC.

This clonotype appeared a few times. This rearrangement joins TRBV27 to TRBJ2-3; no firm D call. The CDR3 has 14 residues. Trimming took off 2 bases at V and 3 bases at J, with 9 bases between the two ends. The germline V gene encodes CDR1 MNHEY and CDR2 SMNVEV (reference sequence). The CDR3 bases are TGTGCCAGCAGTTTAGACTTGATAACAGATACGCAGTATTTT. Its translation: CASSLDLITDTQYF.

This clonotype was detected a few times. The rearrangement uses TRBV7-9 and TRBJ2-5; no definite D call. Looked up from germline, CDR1 is SEHNR and CDR2 is FQNEAQ (reference sequence). This CDR3 region has 12 residues. V was cut by 7 bases and J by 5 bases, with 11 bases left in between. This CDR3 is CASTLLGETQYF. The DNA of the CDR3 is TGTGCCAGCACCTTGCTTGGTGAGACCCAGTACTTC.

This clonotype came up a few times. The CDR3 region is CASSEHPSYEQYF. For the CDR3, the DNA is TGTGCCAGCAGTGAGCACCCCTCCTACGAGCAGTACTTC. The gene calls are TRBV6-4 and TRBJ2-7; D not resolved. The V end was cut by 3 bases, the J end by 0 bases, with 6 bases between. The germline gives CDR1 MRHNA, CDR2 SNTAGT. The CDR3 runs 13 residues.

This clonotype was found a few times. The V and J genes are TRBV18 and TRBJ1-4; unclear D gene. V was pared by 3 bases and J by 0 bases, with 8 bases between. From germline, CDR1 is KGHSH and CDR2 LQKENI. The CDR3 totals 15 residues. The CDR3 DNA follows: TGTGCCAGCTCACCTTATCGGGCAACTAATGAAAAACTGTTTTTT. It encodes CASSPYRATNEKLFF.

The chain is built from TRBV29-1 and TRBJ2-3; no clear D. The CDR3 consists of 13 residues. Trimming cost V 4 bases and J 4 bases, with 12 bases left between them. Germline values: CDR1 SQVTM, CDR2 ANQGSEA. This chain's CDR3 is CSVGVGLADTQYF. In DNA form, the CDR3 reads TGCAGCGTTGGTGTCGGATTGGCAGATACGCAGTATTTT.

This sequence joins TRBV27 and TRBJ2-7; maybe TRBD2 (5 bases). The CDR3 loop spans 14 amino acids. V lost 3 bases and J lost 4, with 13 bases in between. In germline, CDR1 is MNHEY, CDR2 SMNVEV (reference sequence). The CDR3 region has the DNA TGTGCCAGCAGTTTCACCCCCACGGGGTACGAGCAGTACTTC. This gives the protein CASSFTPTGYEQYF.

The chain employs TRBV21-1 and TRBJ1-1. TRBV21-1 is noted as a pseudogene. This CDR3 comprises 14 residues. CDR3 coding DNA: TGTGCCAACCGCGCGAGGCCTAATCGCACTGAAGCTTTCTTT. Translating gives CANRARPNRTEAFF.

Only a few counts were recorded for this clonotype. V and J are TRBV19 and TRBJ1-4, with a possible D match to TRBD1 (5 bases). Trimming removed 3 bases from V and 8 bases from J, with 16 bases in between. Germline lookup yields CDR1 LNHDA and CDR2 SQIVND (reference sequence). The CDR3 covers 15 residues. This CDR3 is CASSMVGGENEKLFF. As DNA, the CDR3 is TGTGCCAGTAGTATGGTAGGAGGGGAGAACGAAAAACTGTTTTTT.

This chain links TRBV3-1 with TRBJ2-3; D is unclear. In germline, CDR1 is LGHDT, CDR2 YNNKEL (reference sequence). V was shortened by 2 bases and J by 2 bases, with 5 bases between the two germline ends. The CDR3 totals 13 residues. The CDR3 loop is CASSQPVTDTQYF. In DNA form, the CDR3 reads TGTGCCAGCAGCCAACCGGTCACAGATACGCAGTATTTT.

Only a few counts were recorded for this clonotype. The V and J genes are TRBV29-1 and TRBJ2-5; no clear D. The CDR3 length is 13 residues. CDR1 SQVTM and CDR2 ANQGSEA come from the germline V gene. V lost 7 bases, J lost 5 bases, and 17 bases lay in between. CDR3 residues: CSGAYKGRETQYF. DNA for the CDR3: TGCAGCGGAGCGTATAAAGGCCGGGAGACCCAGTACTTC.

At least ten counts were recorded for this clonotype. The V call is TRBV12-3 or TRBV12-4, the J call TRBJ1-2; D remains ambiguous. This CDR3 contains 13 residues. With 5 bases removed from V and 2 bases from J, the gap between germline ends came to 9 bases. The CDR3 DNA reads as TGTGCCAGCAGTGCTCAGGAGAACTATGGCTACACCTTC. Translated: CASSAQENYGYTF.

The chain joins TRBV20-1 to TRBJ2-1, with D possibly being TRBD2 (7 bases). The CDR3 length is 15 residues. Germline V gene data show CDR1 as DFQATT and CDR2 as SNEGSKA (reference sequence). The ends were cut back, 6 bases at V and 7 bases at J, with 22 bases in the middle. The CDR3 bases are TGCAGTGCCCCGAGGGGGGGGAGGGTGTGGAATGAGCAGTTCTTC. Its protein product is CSAPRGGRVWNEQFF.

The chain links TRBV24-1 to TRBJ1-2; no clear D gene. Trimming cost V 4 bases and J 8 bases, with 10 bases left between them. Germline V gene data show CDR1 as KGHDR and CDR2 as SFDVKD. CDR3 size: 12 residues. CDR3 sequence reads: CATSDLTKGYTF. CDR3 nucleotides: TGTGCCACCAGTGACTTGACAAAGGGCTACACCTTC.

This clonotype occurred a few times. The chain joins TRBV20-1 to TRBJ1-1; D is unclear. The CDR3 consists of 13 residues. V was cut by 0 bases and J by 11 bases, with 16 bases left in between. Germline values: CDR1 DFQATT, CDR2 SNEGSKA (reference sequence). The chain's CDR3 is CSARDPGPLGAFF. For the CDR3, the DNA is TGCAGTGCTAGAGATCCCGGGCCTCTGGGGGCTTTCTTT.

This clonotype was seen a handful of times. The chain carries TRBV12-3 or TRBV12-4 and TRBJ1-1, with D maybe TRBD1 (5 bases). The V and J ends lost 6 bases and 2 bases respectively, with 10 bases between them. The CDR3 is made up of 13 amino acids. This CDR3 reads CASSTTANTEAFF. The CDR3, as DNA: TGTGCCAGCAGCACGACAGCAAACACTGAAGCTTTCTTT.

Notes on this clonotype: The junction does not match germline at one end; this may be a read error. The genes are TRBV12-3 or TRBV12-4 and TRBJ2-5; 7 nucleotides match TRBD2. This CDR3 is 14 amino acids long. The CDR3 reads CASSVAGPQETQYF. The CDR3 bases are TGTGCCAGCAGTGTAGCGGGTCCTCAAGAGACCCAGTACTTC.

This clonotype appeared a few times. The V gene is TRBV20-1, the J gene TRBJ1-1, with D uncertain. V was shortened by 4 bases and J by 10 bases, with 13 bases between the two germline ends. The length of the CDR3 is 11 residues. Germline V gene data show CDR1 as DFQATT and CDR2 as SNEGSKA (reference sequence). CDR3 DNA: TGCAGTGCTAAAGGACCCGGAGCAGCTTTCTTT. Translating gives CSAKGPGAAFF.

The chain couples TRBV4-1 to TRBJ2-1, with 10 bases fitting TRBD2. Unmatched junction bases numbered 15, after V lost 4 bases and J lost 9 bases. Germline V gene sequence: CDR1 MGHRA, CDR2 YSYEKL. CDR3 length equals 17 residues. In nucleotides, the CDR3 is TGCGCCAGCAGCCCCGGGGCTAGCGGGAGCTACCCCGGTGAGCAGTTCTTC. Encoded protein: CASSPGASGSYPGEQFF.

Only a few counts were recorded for this clonotype. The CDR3 sequence: CSVVWQGAPRVTGELFF. The CDR3 coding sequence is TGCAGCGTTGTCTGGCAGGGGGCTCCCCGGGTCACCGGGGAGCTGTTTTTT. The V gene is TRBV29-1, the J gene TRBJ2-2; 8 nucleotides align to TRBD1. The germline V gene has CDR1 SQVTM and CDR2 ANQGSEA. The CDR3 consists of 17 residues. Germline trimming cut 4 bases from V and 4 bases from J; bases unmatched to any gene: 14.